Following are 31 T cell receptor beta chains from one sample sequenced in a study of cytomegalovirus exposure and HLA in healthy donors. Vbeta (60) and Jbeta (13) primers were used in the PCR. Some clones are missing from TCRdb's copy, which holds only in-frame ones; the method was immunoSEQ multiplex PCR. The sample consists of about 160,000 clones, just under 65% of them appearing once. The sample comprised PBMCs. These receptor sequences come from a woman aged 55-75 years in good health and CMV-seropositive.

The chain has TRBV28 and TRBJ2-3, with D tentatively TRBD1 (5 bases). CDR1 MDHEN and CDR2 SYDVKM come from the germline V gene. The CDR3 runs to 14 residues. Trimming cost V 0 bases and J 4 bases, with 8 bases left between them. This CDR3 is CASSLWQGPDTQYF. CDR3 sequence (DNA): TGTGCCAGCAGTTTATGGCAGGGCCCAGATACGCAGTATTTT.

This chain connects TRBV5-5 to TRBJ1-1; D perhaps matches TRBD1 (6 bases). CDR1 SGHKS and CDR2 YYEKEE come from the germline V gene (reference sequence). Trimming took off 5 bases at V and 9 bases at J, with 11 bases between the two ends. This CDR3 is built from 11 residues. CDR3 sequence: CASRTTGQAFF. CDR3 DNA: TGTGCCAGCAGGACCACAGGGCAAGCTTTCTTT.

This clone was found once. The chain links TRBV7-2 to TRBJ2-7; D uncertain. The germline V and J ends were trimmed by 1 base and 4 bases, with 8 bases remaining between them. There are 13 residues in the CDR3. Germline-derived CDR1 and CDR2 are SGHTA and FQGNSA. The CDR3: CASSLVPQYEQYF. Written as DNA, the CDR3 is TGTGCCAGCAGCTTAGTTCCCCAGTACGAGCAGTACTTC.

This chain joins TRBV14 and TRBJ2-7; 10 nucleotides match TRBD2. Germline values: CDR1 SGHDN, CDR2 FVKESK. The V segment lost 1 base and the J segment 5 bases; nucleotides outside the gene matches: 14. The CDR3 runs 18 residues. The CDR3 protein is CASSQATVGSGRYHEQYF. For the CDR3, the DNA is TGTGCCAGCAGCCAAGCCACCGTGGGTAGCGGGAGGTACCACGAGCAGTACTTC.

This chain links TRBV7-9 with TRBJ1-1; D not certain. Germline CDR1 and CDR2: SEHNR and FQNEAQ (reference sequence). There are 14 residues in the CDR3. The V gene lost 1 base and the J gene lost 1 base, with 7 bases spanning the gap. The CDR3 loop reads CASSLVSGNTEAFF. The CDR3 coding sequence is TGTGCCAGCAGCTTAGTCTCGGGGAACACTGAAGCTTTCTTT.

This clone has only one observation. The rearrangement links TRBV5-1 to TRBJ2-5, with 13 bases identical to TRBD2. Germline CDR1 SGHRS, CDR2 YFSETQ. J lost 7 bases, V lost 4 bases, and 7 bases had no gene match. This CDR3 has 15 residues. The CDR3 here is CASSTGLAGRVTQYF. The CDR3 nucleotides are TGCGCCAGCAGCACGGGACTAGCGGGAAGGGTGACCCAGTACTTC.

The chain has TRBV6-6 and TRBJ2-1; 8 positions agree with TRBD1. The CDR3 is 15 residues long. The V gene end was trimmed by 8 bases and the J gene end by 7 bases; junction bases not matched to a gene: 13. The germline V gene encodes CDR1 MNHNY and CDR2 SVGAGI (reference sequence). CDR3 DNA sequence: TGTGCCAGCGGATCCGGGACAGGTGGTTTGAATGAGCAGTTCTTC. Residues: CASGSGTGGLNEQFF.

The chain links TRBV28 to TRBJ1-2; D gene unclear. The CDR3 is 14 amino acids. Trimming took off 6 bases at V and 1 base at J, with 12 bases between the two ends. Germline values: CDR1 MDHEN, CDR2 SYDVKM. CDR3 loop: CASSSRTDNYGYTF. DNA of the CDR3: TGTGCCAGCAGCAGTCGAACAGATAACTATGGCTACACCTTC.

This CDR3 reads CASSLDSVSTDTQYF. In DNA, the CDR3 is TGTGCCAGCAGCTTAGATTCTGTTAGCACAGATACGCAGTATTTT. The chain couples TRBV13 to TRBJ2-3; the D is unclear. CDR1 is PRHDT and CDR2 is FYEKMQ in the germline V gene (reference sequence). There are 15 residues in the CDR3. V dropped 1 base and J dropped 0 bases, with 8 bases sitting between them.

The gene calls are TRBV18 and TRBJ2-3; no firm D call. The CDR3 is made up of 13 amino acids. With 5 bases removed from V and 0 bases from J, the gap between germline ends came to 6 bases. Germline V gene lookup returns CDR1 KGHSH and CDR2 LQKENI. CDR3 nucleotides: TGTGCCAGCTCAAGCGCTAGCACAGATACGCAGTATTTT. It translates to CASSSASTDTQYF. The whole variable domain, remainder taken from reference TRBV18 and TRBJ2-3, is NAGVMQNPRHLVRRRGQEARLRCSPMKGHSHVYWYRQLPEEGLKFMVYLQKENIIDESGMPKERFSAEFPKEGPSILRIQQVVRGDSAAYFCASSSASTDTQYFGPGTRLTVL.

The chain recombines TRBV4-2 with TRBJ2-2, with D possibly matching TRBD1 (5 bases). Per the germline V gene, CDR1 is LGHNA and CDR2 is YNFKEQ. The CDR3 consists of 16 residues. Trimming took off 1 base at V and 6 bases at J, with 15 bases between the two ends. The CDR3 region is CASSQGGLSVSGELFF. The CDR3 coding sequence is TGTGCCAGCAGCCAAGGGGGCCTCTCGGTTTCCGGGGAGCTGTTTTTT.

The chain carries TRBV28 and TRBJ2-1; 7 bases match TRBD1. The CDR3 length is 14 residues. V trimming: 5 bases; J trimming: 5 bases; junction bases outside the gene matches: 6. Germline loops: CDR1 MDHEN, CDR2 SYDVKM. The CDR3 loop is CASSEGQLDNEQFF. Written as DNA, the CDR3 is TGTGCCAGCAGTGAGGGACAGCTCGACAATGAGCAGTTCTTC.

This clone was seen at least ten times. This rearrangement joins TRBV6-5 to TRBJ1-1; TRBD1 aligns across 7 bases. V was clipped by 0 bases and J by 4 bases; unmatched bases: 5. The germline V gene has CDR1 MNHEY and CDR2 SVGAGI. The CDR3 spans 15 residues. The CDR3 region has the DNA TGTGCCAGCAGTTACTCGAAGGGGGCGCGCACTGAAGCTTTCTTT. Its translation is CASSYSKGARTEAFF.

This clone showed up just a few times. This sequence joins TRBV4-2 and TRBJ2-1; a weak D match, TRBD2 (7 bases). V gave up 6 bases and J gave up 10 bases, with 22 bases separating them. CDR3 size: 15 residues. Germline-derived CDR1 and CDR2 are LGHNA and YNFKEQ. For the CDR3, the DNA is TGTGCCAGCAGGGAGGGGGGAGGGCTCCCACGGGAGCAGTTCTTC. Amino acids: CASREGGGLPREQFF.

The chain combines TRBV6-1 with TRBJ1-5; 8 bases line up with TRBD1. The J segment lost 2 bases and the V segment lost 8 bases, leaving 2 bases of the junction unmatched. The germline CDR1 and CDR2 sequences are MNHNS and SASEGT. The CDR3 is 13 residues long. CDR3 nucleotide sequence: TGTGCCAGCTTGGACAGGGGCAATCAGCCCCAGCATTTT. This gives the protein CASLDRGNQPQHF.

This chain uses TRBV4-3 with TRBJ2-6, with D perhaps TRBD1 (6 bases). The CDR3 is made up of 19 amino acids. Trimming cost V 0 bases and J 0 bases, with 15 bases left between them. Looked up from germline, CDR1 is LGHNA and CDR2 is YSLEER. Written as DNA, the CDR3 is TGCGCCAGCAGCCAAGATCACAGGGCAGGCGCCTCTGGGGCCAACGTCCTGACTTTC. Translating gives CASSQDHRAGASGANVLTF.

Comments on this clone: The same CDR3 is also encoded by other DNA sequences in this sample. The chain couples TRBV19 to TRBJ1-5; weak D call: TRBD1 (6 bases). Germline-derived CDR1 and CDR2 are LNHDA and SQIVND (reference sequence). The CDR3 extends over 14 amino acids. V dropped 4 bases and J dropped 6 bases, with 13 bases sitting between them. This CDR3 is CASSRQGGGQPQHF. CDR3 in DNA: TGTGCCAGTAGTAGGCAGGGAGGGGGTCAGCCCCAGCATTTT.

The chain combines TRBV19 with TRBJ2-7; 7 bases map to TRBD1. Germline V lookup: CDR1 LNHDA, CDR2 SQIVND (reference sequence). The CDR3 is 14 amino acids. The V segment lost 1 base and the J segment 3 bases; nucleotides outside the gene matches: 3. DNA for the CDR3: TGTGCCAGTAGTATAGGACAGGGCTACTACGAGCAGTACTTC. The encoded protein is CASSIGQGYYEQYF. Variable domain in full (rest from reference TRBV19 and TRBJ2-7): DGGITQSPKYLFRKEGQNVTLSCEQNLNHDAMYWYRQDPGQGLRLIYYSQIVNDFQKGDIAEGYSVSREKKESFPLTVTSAQKNPTAFYLCASSIGQGYYEQYFGPGTRLTVT.

This chain joins TRBV6-6 and TRBJ1-2; 10 bases are shared with TRBD1. Unmatched junction bases numbered 9, after V lost 8 bases and J lost 0 bases. The germline V gene has CDR1 MNHNY and CDR2 SVGAGI (reference sequence). The CDR3 sequence is 16 residues long. CDR3 amino acids: CASQRDRGTPNYGYTF. The CDR3 nucleotides read TGTGCCAGCCAACGGGACAGGGGTACTCCTAACTATGGCTACACCTTC.

This clone occurred once. The V gene is TRBV4-2, the J gene TRBJ1-1, with a possible D match to TRBD1 (5 bases). V gave up 1 base and J gave up 0 bases, with 9 bases separating them. This CDR3 spans 15 amino acids. The germline V gene encodes CDR1 LGHNA and CDR2 YNFKEQ. CDR3 protein: CASSQADTLNTEAFF. CDR3 DNA: TGTGCCAGCAGCCAAGCGGACACTTTGAACACTGAAGCTTTCTTT.

This chain uses TRBV20-1 with TRBJ2-7; 7 positions agree with TRBD1. The CDR3 runs 11 residues. The V gene's germline CDR1 is DFQATT and CDR2 SNEGSKA (reference sequence). V was pared by 6 bases and J by 7 bases, with 6 bases of the junction left unmatched. Here the CDR3 reads CSAKQGLEQYF. The DNA of the CDR3 is TGCAGTGCGAAACAGGGGTTGGAGCAGTACTTC.

The genes are TRBV7-8 and TRBJ2-5, with D perhaps matching TRBD2 (6 bases). The germline V gene has CDR1 SGHVS and CDR2 FQNEAQ. The V and J ends lost 6 bases and 5 bases respectively, with 13 bases between them. This CDR3 is 13 amino acids long. CDR3 in amino acids: CASSFDRGETQYF. CDR3 nucleotide sequence: TGTGCCAGCAGTTTCGATCGGGGGGAGACCCAGTACTTC.

This chain links TRBV6-1 with TRBJ1-2; 9 bases fit TRBD1. The CDR3 has 14 residues. Per the germline V gene, CDR1 is MNHNS and CDR2 is SASEGT. Germline trimming cut 6 bases from V and 1 base from J; bases unmatched to any gene: 3. CDR3 nucleotide sequence: TGTGCCAGCAGACCGGGACAGGGTAACTATGGCTACACCTTC. Translating gives CASRPGQGNYGYTF.

The sample holds a few counts of this clone. The chain employs TRBV6-1 and TRBJ1-1; TRBD1 matches at 7 bases. CDR1 and CDR2 from the germline V gene are MNHNS and SASEGT. This CDR3 has 13 residues. J gave up 3 bases and V 6 bases, and 4 bases lay outside the gene matches. The CDR3 DNA is TGTGCCAGCAGCCCCGACAGGGACACTGAAGCTTTCTTT. It encodes CASSPDRDTEAFF.

J is TRBJ2-1 and V is TRBV10-3, with 7 positions matching TRBD2. Germline-derived CDR1 and CDR2 are ENHRY and SYGVKD. This CDR3 has 15 amino acids. V lost 0 bases and J lost 5; bases outside the gene matches: 4. The CDR3 sequence: CAISESGAGNNEQFF. In DNA, the CDR3 is TGTGCCATCAGTGAGTCCGGAGCGGGAAACAATGAGCAGTTCTTC.

The chain joins TRBV7-2 to TRBJ2-7; TRBD2 matches 8 bases. Per the germline V gene, CDR1 is SGHTA and CDR2 is FQGNSA. CDR3 length: 16 amino acids. Trimming removed 5 bases from V and 4 bases from J; junction bases left unmatched: 13. DNA of the CDR3: TGTGCCAGCAGCCCGGCAGCTAGCGGGCGCCCTTACGAGCAGTACTTC. As protein: CASSPAASGRPYEQYF.

Comments on this clone: At the DNA level, this CDR3 is encoded by other sequences in the same sample as well. This chain links TRBV6-1 with TRBJ1-3, with 7 bases lining up with TRBD1. Germline CDR1 MNHNS, CDR2 SASEGT. Unmatched junction bases numbered 4, after V lost 1 base and J lost 4 bases. This CDR3 region has 15 residues. The DNA of the CDR3 is TGTGCCAGCAGTGAAGACAGGGGAACAGGAAACACCATATATTTT. It translates to CASSEDRGTGNTIYF.

The gene calls are TRBV7-6 and TRBJ2-1, with D possibly matching TRBD2 (5 bases). CDR3 length: 15 amino acids. The germline CDR1 and CDR2 sequences are SGHVS and FNYEAQ. With 5 bases removed from V and 7 bases from J, the gap between germline ends came to 18 bases. The CDR3 bases are TGTGCCAGCAGCCCCAGCCCTCTGGGAGAGAATGAGCAGTTCTTC. This translates into CASSPSPLGENEQFF.

The V gene is TRBV10-3, the J gene TRBJ1-1, with 8 bases aligning to TRBD1. After removal of 6 bases from V and 1 base from J, the junction contained 1 base not matched to a gene. CDR3 length: 13 amino acids. Germline V gene lookup returns CDR1 ENHRY and CDR2 SYGVKD. Written as DNA, the CDR3 is TGTGCCATCAGGGGGACAGGGAACACTGAAGCTTTCTTT. Translation: CAIRGTGNTEAFF.

This clone was counted between two and nine times. The chain links TRBV28 to TRBJ1-1, with a possible D match to TRBD1 (6 bases). Trimming shortened V by 2 bases and J by 4 bases, and 11 bases separated the two germline ends. CDR3 length: 14 amino acids. Looked up from germline, CDR1 is MDHEN and CDR2 is SYDVKM. The CDR3 spells CASSLQGLGTEAFF. The CDR3 DNA follows: TGTGCCAGCAGTTTACAGGGGTTGGGCACTGAAGCTTTCTTT.

This clone came up once. The chain carries TRBV30 and TRBJ1-1, with D tentatively TRBD1 (5 bases). From germline, CDR1 is GTSNPN and CDR2 SVGIG (reference sequence). The CDR3 is 13 residues long. Trimming took 1 base from V and 10 from J, leaving 16 bases between them. The CDR3 reads CAWSAGFLLGAFF. CDR3 sequence (DNA): TGTGCCTGGAGTGCAGGGTTTCTACTGGGAGCTTTCTTT.